The text below deals with one TCR beta chain. The CDR3 is 14 residues long. V gave up 10 bases and J gave up 0 bases, with 15 bases separating them. Germline-derived CDR1 and CDR2 are MNHNS and SASEGT. These data belong to a study of CXCR3 chemokines and chemotherapy response in bladder cancer. TCRdb redid the calling of the PCR reads with MiXCR, one entry per CDR3 protein. This table has roughly 5,000 distinct CDR3 sequences, under 15% appearing once. The sequence was collected from a human donor with bladder cancer that responded to neoadjuvant chemotherapy. The chain joins TRBV6-1 to TRBJ1-2, with a tentative D call TRBD1 (6 bases). The sample was acquired from a patient whose treatment included neoadjuvant chemotherapy. This CDR3 is CAIGTGIANYGYTF. The DNA for the CDR3 is TGTGCCATCGGCACAGGGATAGCTAACTATGGCTACACCTTC.